These 24 T cell receptor beta chains were sequenced from one sample in a study of lymphopenia after photon versus proton radiotherapy (dated by TCRdb to the late 2010s). Receptors were amplified or captured by the immunoSEQ multiplex PCR assay. TCRdb re-hosts the immuneACCESS table, in-frame sequences only. Its copies lack some clones; in the studies checked, an unresolved V gene accounts for under half of them, and the cause for the rest is not known. Across this sample there are around 62,000 clones, with approximately 84% seen only once. Of the sample, approximately 2% is held by the ten largest clones. Here the sequenced sample was peripheral blood, taken from a patient treated with proton-based radiotherapy. These receptors all come from a man aged 55-75 years with pancreatic cancer.

The V gene is TRBV4-1, the J gene TRBJ1-1, with D tentatively TRBD1 (6 bases). Looked up from germline, CDR1 is MGHRA and CDR2 is YSYEKL. The CDR3 sequence is 14 residues long. V gave up 3 bases and J gave up 5 bases, with 13 bases separating them. The CDR3 bases are TGCGCCAGCAGCCACCCCGCAGGGGCGACTGAAGCTTTCTTT. Translated, it gives CASSHPAGATEAFF.

The chain joins TRBV6-1 to TRBJ2-5, with 8 bases matching TRBD2. J lost 3 bases, V lost 5 bases, and 5 bases had no gene match. This CDR3 region has 14 residues. Germline assignment: CDR1 MNHNS and CDR2 SASEGT. The CDR3 sequence: CASSRTSGKETQYF. The DNA of the CDR3 is TGTGCCAGCAGTAGAACTAGCGGCAAAGAGACCCAGTACTTC.

This clone was picked up a small number of times. J is TRBJ2-7 and V is TRBV30; maybe TRBD2 (5 bases). The CDR3 extends over 14 amino acids. CDR1 is GTSNPN and CDR2 is SVGIG in the germline V gene (reference sequence). The germline V and J ends were trimmed by 2 bases and 1 base, with 12 bases remaining between them. The CDR3 spells CAWSPLVRSYEQYF. CDR3 DNA sequence: TGTGCCTGGAGTCCACTAGTAAGGTCCTACGAGCAGTACTTC.

J is TRBJ2-1 and V is TRBV10-3; tentatively, D is TRBD1 (6 bases). The ends were cut back, 3 bases at V and 10 bases at J, with 22 bases in the middle. Germline values: CDR1 ENHRY, CDR2 SYGVKD. The CDR3 is made up of 16 amino acids. The DNA for the CDR3 is TGTGCCATCAGTGAAAAGGGAAACAGGGTCTACGGGGAGCAGTTCTTC. The encoded protein is CAISEKGNRVYGEQFF.

The gene calls are TRBV5-4 and TRBJ2-7, with 10 bases matching TRBD2. Trimming took 3 bases from V and 6 from J; bases not matched to a gene: 9. CDR1 is SGHNT and CDR2 is YYREEE in the germline V gene (reference sequence). The CDR3 has 15 residues. CDR3 bases: TGTGCCAGCAGCTCGCCTAGCGGGAGTCAGGCCGAGCAGTACTTC. Amino acids: CASSSPSGSQAEQYF.

The CDR3 loop is CASSLVGGKNIQYF. CDR3 nucleotides: TGTGCCAGCAGCTTAGTGGGGGGCAAAAACATTCAGTACTTC. The V and J genes are TRBV7-2 and TRBJ2-4; a weak D match, TRBD2 (6 bases). The V gene's germline CDR1 is SGHTA and CDR2 FQGNSA. There are 14 residues in the CDR3. V lost 1 base and J 3 bases, leaving 7 bases between the germline ends.

V usage is TRBV5-8 and J usage is TRBJ2-2; 11 bases fit TRBD2. The CDR3 extends over 18 amino acids. The V gene end was trimmed by 0 bases and the J gene end by 1 base; junction bases not matched to a gene: 5. Per germline, CDR1 SGHTS and CDR2 YDEGEE. The CDR3 reads CASSLAELAGGNTGELFF. For the CDR3, the DNA is TGTGCCAGCAGCTTGGCCGAGCTAGCGGGAGGGAACACCGGGGAGCTGTTTTTT.

This chain links TRBV28 with TRBJ2-1; D remains ambiguous. Trimming took 7 bases from V and 0 from J, leaving 10 bases between them. This CDR3 contains 14 residues. CDR1 is MDHEN and CDR2 is SYDVKM in the germline V gene. CDR3 in amino acids: CASKTQSSYNEQFF. The CDR3 DNA reads TGTGCCAGCAAGACCCAAAGCTCCTACAATGAGCAGTTCTTC.

This clone was observed a few times. DNA for the CDR3: TGTGCCAGCAGCTTGGGGCAAGAGACCCAGTACTTC. Residues: CASSLGQETQYF. The V call is TRBV7-8, the J call TRBJ2-5, with D uncertain. V was trimmed by 3 bases and J by 2 bases, leaving 4 bases between them. The CDR3 consists of 12 residues. The germline V gene encodes CDR1 SGHVS and CDR2 FQNEAQ.

The chain is built from TRBV19 and TRBJ1-1; 9 bases match TRBD1. The germline CDR1 and CDR2 sequences are LNHDA and SQIVND (reference sequence). V gave up 7 bases and J gave up 0 bases; unmatched junction bases: 9. The length of the CDR3 is 16 residues. The CDR3, as DNA: TGTGCCAGTACCCAATCCGGGACAGGGATGAACACTGAAGCTTTCTTT. It is translated as CASTQSGTGMNTEAFF.

The rearrangement joins TRBV11-2 to TRBJ2-7; unclear D gene. V was cut by 5 bases and J by 6 bases, with 23 bases left in between. The CDR3 runs 16 residues. Germline values: CDR1 SGHAT, CDR2 FQNNGV. The CDR3 DNA sequence: TGTGCCAGCAGCCCGACCCGGGCCTTCAACCGAGGCGAGCAGTACTTC. As protein: CASSPTRAFNRGEQYF. The variable domain in full, with the rest retrieved from reference TRBV11-2 and TRBJ2-7, is EAGVAQSPRYKIIEKRQSVAFWCNPISGHATLYWYQQILGQGPKLLIQFQNNGVVDDSQLPKDRFSAERLKGVDSTLKIQPAKLEDSAVYLCASSPTRAFNRGEQYFGPGTRLTVT.

This chain uses TRBV7-9 with TRBJ1-4; D gene uncertain. Deletions cut 1 base from V and 5 bases from J, with 11 bases between. The CDR3 is 15 amino acids. The germline V gene encodes CDR1 SEHNR and CDR2 FQNEAQ (reference sequence). The CDR3 DNA reads as TGTGCCAGCAGCTTAGAAAAAGTCGGAAATGAAAAACTGTTTTTT. Translating it yields CASSLEKVGNEKLFF.

V is TRBV15 and J is TRBJ2-5; 8 bases line up with TRBD2. The CDR3 has 15 residues. Germline V lookup: CDR1 LNHNV, CDR2 YYDKDF (reference sequence). The V gene end was trimmed by 0 bases and the J gene end by 2 bases; junction bases not matched to a gene: 2. The DNA of the CDR3 is TGTGCCACCAGCAGAGATACTAGCGGACAAGAGACCCAGTACTTC. Translated: CATSRDTSGQETQYF.

The chain uses TRBV7-3 and TRBJ1-1; possible D gene TRBD1, 6 bases. CDR1 and CDR2 (germline): SGHTA, FQGTGA. The CDR3 extends over 14 amino acids. Trimming shortened V by 2 bases and J by 2 bases, and 9 bases separated the two germline ends. The CDR3 loop reads CASSLGQTNTEAFF. Here the CDR3 DNA reads TGTGCCAGCAGCTTAGGACAGACTAACACTGAAGCTTTCTTT.

This clone was counted a single time. V and J are TRBV5-1 and TRBJ1-3, with no clear D. Trimming removed 5 bases at V and 4 bases at J, with 16 bases between. Germline V gives CDR1 SGHRS, CDR2 YFSETQ. This CDR3 region has 15 residues. The CDR3 region has the DNA TGCGCCAGCAGTCAGGAGATCTCTGGAGGAAACACCATATATTTT. It translates to CASSQEISGGNTIYF.

This chain links TRBV11-3 with TRBJ2-7, with TRBD2 identical over 7 bases. The CDR3 is 16 amino acids. CDR1 is SGHNT and CDR2 is YENEEA in the germline V gene. V was pared by 5 bases and J by 6 bases, with 16 bases of the junction left unmatched. CDR3 DNA: TGTGCCAGCAGCCCTCGGGAGGCCCTTACCGAAGGCGAGCAGTACTTC. The encoded protein is CASSPREALTEGEQYF.

This clone was found once. Here the CDR3 reads CASSPPDRGFVEETQYF. Here the CDR3 DNA reads TGTGCCAGCTCACCACCGGACAGGGGGTTTGTTGAGGAGACCCAGTACTTC. V is TRBV18 and J is TRBJ2-5, with 10 nucleotides matching TRBD1. The CDR3 is made up of 17 amino acids. The V gene end was trimmed by 0 bases and the J gene end by 5 bases; junction bases not matched to a gene: 9. Germline lookup yields CDR1 KGHSH and CDR2 LQKENI. The full variable domain, in which reference TRBV18 and TRBJ2-5 provide the parts outside the CDR3, is NAGVMQNPRHLVRRRGQEARLRCSPMKGHSHVYWYRQLPEEGLKFMVYLQKENIIDESGMPKERFSAEFPKEGPSILRIQQVVRGDSAAYFCASSPPDRGFVEETQYFGPGTRLLVL.

The chain joins TRBV9 to TRBJ2-2, with 15 bases that match TRBD2. Germline V CDR1 and CDR2: SGDLS, YYNGEE. This CDR3 is 17 amino acids long. After removal of 2 bases from V and 6 bases from J, the junction contained 5 bases not matched to a gene. CDR3 sequence (DNA): TGTGCCAGCAGCGTGGGACTAGCGGGAGGTTACGCCGGGGAGCTGTTTTTT. This codes for CASSVGLAGGYAGELFF.

Regarding this clone: Mismatch with germline at one junction end may stem from a read error. This sequence joins TRBV18 and TRBJ2-5; 11 bases are a match to TRBD1. CDR1 and CDR2 from the germline V gene are KGHSH and LQKENI. The CDR3 contains 16 residues. The CDR3 here is CASSPLGQGASETQYF. Written as DNA, the CDR3 is TGTGCCAGCTCGCCACTCGGACAGGGGGCATCAGAGACCCAGTACTTC.

The CDR3 loop reads CATKSQWVSGDGYTF. The CDR3 nucleotides read TGTGCCACCAAATCCCAGTGGGTTAGTGGGGATGGCTACACCTTC. The rearrangement links TRBV28 to TRBJ1-2; D remains unclear. Germline V gene sequence: CDR1 MDHEN, CDR2 SYDVKM. With 10 bases removed from V and 6 bases from J, the gap between germline ends came to 24 bases. This CDR3 comprises 15 residues.

This clone was observed a handful of times. The V gene is TRBV7-2, the J gene TRBJ2-4, with D possibly TRBD1 on 6 matching bases. The germline V gene encodes CDR1 SGHTA and CDR2 FQGNSA. V was trimmed by 7 bases and J by 8 bases, leaving 12 bases between them. The CDR3 spans 12 residues. DNA of the CDR3: TGTGCCAGCACCAAAACAGGGTACATTCAGTACTTC. Its protein product is CASTKTGYIQYF.

The sample holds a few counts of this clone. The chain links TRBV19 to TRBJ1-5, with a tentative D call TRBD1 (6 bases). The V gene's germline CDR1 is LNHDA and CDR2 SQIVND (reference sequence). The ends were cut back, 1 base at V and 2 bases at J, with 9 bases in the middle. The CDR3 loop spans 15 amino acids. CDR3 region: CASSIGAGGNQPQHF. CDR3 sequence (DNA): TGTGCCAGTAGTATAGGGGCAGGGGGCAATCAGCCCCAGCATTTT. The full variable domain, in which reference TRBV19 and TRBJ1-5 provide the parts outside the CDR3, is DGGITQSPKYLFRKEGQNVTLSCEQNLNHDAMYWYRQDPGQGLRLIYYSQIVNDFQKGDIAEGYSVSREKKESFPLTVTSAQKNPTAFYLCASSIGAGGNQPQHFGDGTRLSIL.

This chain joins TRBV4-3 and TRBJ1-2; D is perhaps TRBD1 (5 bases). Germline CDR1 LGHNA, CDR2 YSLEER. The CDR3 sequence is 14 residues long. Trimming cost V 6 bases and J 8 bases, with 19 bases left between them. This CDR3 is CASSPGLMTLGYTF. The DNA for the CDR3 is TGCGCCAGCAGTCCGGGACTGATGACCTTAGGCTACACCTTC.

This chain connects TRBV5-1 to TRBJ2-3, with 14 bases matching TRBD2. The V segment lost 3 bases and the J segment 5 bases; nucleotides outside the gene matches: 5. Looked up from germline, CDR1 is SGHRS and CDR2 is YFSETQ. CDR3 length: 16 residues. This chain's CDR3 is CASSSGLAGAGDTQYF. In DNA form, the CDR3 reads TGCGCCAGCAGCTCGGGACTAGCGGGAGCTGGAGATACGCAGTATTTT.